Listed below are T cell receptor beta chains from one sample, sequenced in a study of blood T cell repertoires in COVID-19. Sequenced by immunoSEQ multiplex PCR; TCRdb stores in-frame clones only, minus some. Among some 230,000 clones, less than 90% were seen once, and the ten largest hold about 5.1%. The specimen was peripheral blood. All receptors come from a woman aged 55-70 years who had recovered from COVID-19. Each CDR3 is given with its conserved first and last residue. D genes are given only for firm matches. Not every row has a clone size; where given, it reads once, few, many or a size class.

J gene: TRBJ2-3; D gene: TRBD1; V gene: TRBV9; clone size: -; CDR3 DNA: TGTGCCAGCAGCGCGGGACAGGGCCCAGATACGCAGTATTTT; CDR3 protein: CASSAGQGPDTQYF
J gene: TRBJ2-7; D gene: -; V gene: TRBV29-1; clone size: -; CDR3 DNA: TGCAGCGTTGTAGGAGGGGATGACTCCTACGAGCAGTACTTC; CDR3 protein: CSVVGGDDSYEQYF
J gene: TRBJ1-2; D gene: -; V gene: TRBV30; clone size: -; CDR3 DNA: TGTGCCTGGAGGAGGGAGGGGCTGGTAGGCTACACCTTC; CDR3 protein: CAWRREGLVGYTF
J gene: TRBJ2-5; D gene: -; V gene: TRBV7-2; clone size: -; CDR3 DNA: TGTGCCAGCAGCTTAGGTGGGCTTTTTAAGTACCAAGAGACCCAGTACTTC; CDR3 protein: CASSLGGLFKYQETQYF
J gene: TRBJ2-3; D gene: TRBD2; V gene: TRBV11-3; clone size: -; CDR3 DNA: TGTGCCAGCAGCTCGGGACTAGCGGGCACAGATACGCAGTATTTT; CDR3 protein: CASSSGLAGTDTQYF
J gene: TRBJ1-2; D gene: TRBD1; V gene: TRBV5-5; clone size: -; CDR3 DNA: TGTGCCAGCAGCACCGGACAGGGGACCCTGTTTTCGGGTGGCTACACCTTC; CDR3 protein: CASSTGQGTLFSGGYTF
J gene: TRBJ1-1; D gene: TRBD1; V gene: TRBV5-4; clone size: -; CDR3 DNA: TGTGCCAGCAGCTTGGGGGGACAGCACACTGAAGCTTTCTTT; CDR3 protein: CASSLGGQHTEAFF
J gene: TRBJ1-3; D gene: TRBD1; V gene: TRBV12-5; clone size: -; CDR3 DNA: TGTGCTAGTGGTCTGGACAGGGATGGAAACACCATATATTTT; CDR3 protein: CASGLDRDGNTIYF
J gene: TRBJ2-7; D gene: -; V gene: TRBV19; clone size: once; CDR3 DNA: TGTGCCAGTAGTAAACAGGGAGACGAGCAGTACTTC; CDR3 protein: CASSKQGDEQYF
J gene: TRBJ2-7; D gene: TRBD1; V gene: TRBV2; clone size: -; CDR3 DNA: TGTGCCAGCAGGGGACAGTGGAGCTCCTACGAGCAGTACTTC; CDR3 protein: CASRGQWSSYEQYF
J gene: TRBJ2-7; D gene: TRBD1; V gene: TRBV18; clone size: -; CDR3 DNA: TGTGCCAGCTCCCCGGGACAGGGCAGCTCCTACGAGCAGTACTTC; CDR3 protein: CASSPGQGSSYEQYF
J gene: TRBJ1-3; D gene: TRBD1; V gene: TRBV28; clone size: -; CDR3 DNA: TGTGCCAGCAGTCGCGCCACTTTCCGGGACAGGGGGACCACCATATATTTT; CDR3 protein: CASSRATFRDRGTTIYF
J gene: TRBJ2-2; D gene: TRBD1; V gene: TRBV7-3; clone size: -; CDR3 DNA: TGTGCCAGCAGCCCTATTGCAGGGGGTCTCACCGGGGAGCTGTTTTTT; CDR3 protein: CASSPIAGGLTGELFF
J gene: TRBJ2-2; D gene: -; V gene: TRBV11-3; clone size: -; CDR3 DNA: TGTGCCAGCAGCTTAGATTTGGGGGGGCATAACACCGGGGAGCTGTTTTTT; CDR3 protein: CASSLDLGGHNTGELFF
J gene: TRBJ2-3; D gene: TRBD1; V gene: TRBV6-1; clone size: -; CDR3 DNA: TGTGCCAGCAGTGAGTTAGGGACAGGGTTCCCAGATACGCAGTATTTT; CDR3 protein: CASSELGTGFPDTQYF
J gene: TRBJ1-4; D gene: TRBD1; V gene: TRBV19; clone size: -; CDR3 DNA: TGTGCCAGTAGTTGGGGCAGGGGGGAAGAAAAACTGTTTTTT; CDR3 protein: CASSWGRGEEKLFF
J gene: TRBJ2-7; D gene: -; V gene: TRBV10-3; clone size: few; CDR3 DNA: TGTGCCAGCAGCCCTCGGGGGGCCGCCTACGAGCAGTACTTC; CDR3 protein: CASSPRGAAYEQYF
J gene: TRBJ2-3; D gene: -; V gene: TRBV5-4; clone size: -; CDR3 DNA: TGTGCCAGCAGCCCGCGAGGGGGGGCTAGCACAGATACGCAGTATTTT; CDR3 protein: CASSPRGGASTDTQYF
J gene: TRBJ1-2; D gene: TRBD1; V gene: TRBV20-1; clone size: -; CDR3 DNA: TGCAGTGCTAGTCCAGGGGGCAGTGGCTACACCTTC; CDR3 protein: CSASPGGSGYTF
J gene: TRBJ2-7; D gene: -; V gene: TRBV9; clone size: -; CDR3 DNA: TGTGCCAGCAGCAAGGACATTGCCTACGAGCAGTACTTC; CDR3 protein: CASSKDIAYEQYF
J gene: TRBJ2-1; D gene: -; V gene: TRBV12-3/TRBV12-4; clone size: -; CDR3 DNA: TGTGCCAGCAGTTTAGGGGGAGTCGGTGAGCAGTTCTTC; CDR3 protein: CASSLGGVGEQFF
J gene: TRBJ2-7; D gene: -; V gene: TRBV5-6; clone size: -; CDR3 DNA: TGTGCCAGCAGCTTGTCAGGTTGGAGGCAGGGGTCCTACGAGCAGTACTTC; CDR3 protein: CASSLSGWRQGSYEQYF
J gene: TRBJ1-2; D gene: -; V gene: TRBV20-1; clone size: -; CDR3 DNA: TGCAGTGCCCCGGGGGTAGGAGGCTACACCTTC; CDR3 protein: CSAPGVGGYTF
J gene: TRBJ2-5; D gene: TRBD2; V gene: TRBV5-1; clone size: -; CDR3 DNA: TGCGCCAGCAGCTTGGCCGGGGGGGCCAGGGTGTGGGAGACCCAGTACTTC; CDR3 protein: CASSLAGGARVWETQYF
J gene: TRBJ2-2; D gene: -; V gene: TRBV18; clone size: -; CDR3 DNA: TGTGCCAGCTCACCCGTCCCCAGGGCCGGGGAGCTGTTTTTT; CDR3 protein: CASSPVPRAGELFF
J gene: TRBJ1-6; D gene: -; V gene: TRBV30; clone size: once; CDR3 DNA: TGTGCCTGGGGCGCTACTACCTCCTATAATTCACCCCTCCACTTT; CDR3 protein: CAWGATTSYNSPLHF
J gene: TRBJ1-1; D gene: -; V gene: TRBV19; clone size: -; CDR3 DNA: TGTGCCAGTAAGAACAGGGAGACGGCCACTGAAGCTTTCTTT; CDR3 protein: CASKNRETATEAFF
J gene: TRBJ2-1; D gene: -; V gene: TRBV21-1; clone size: -; CDR3 DNA: TGTGCCAGAGGGACTAGCGGGGGCCAGCTTTACAATGAGCAGTTCTTC; CDR3 protein: CARGTSGGQLYNEQFF
J gene: TRBJ2-5; D gene: TRBD2; V gene: TRBV7-9; clone size: -; CDR3 DNA: TGTGCCAGCAGCCACGGACGGGAGCGGGGGGAGACCCAGTACTTC; CDR3 protein: CASSHGRERGETQYF
J gene: TRBJ2-7; D gene: -; V gene: TRBV9; clone size: once; CDR3 DNA: TGTGCCAGCAGCGGTTTCCGGGACTTGGCGGGCGAGCAGTACTTC; CDR3 protein: CASSGFRDLAGEQYF
J gene: TRBJ2-3; D gene: TRBD1; V gene: TRBV18; clone size: -; CDR3 DNA: TGTGCCAGCTCACCCCGCCCTGGACAGGGGGTGGCAGATACGCAGTATTTT; CDR3 protein: CASSPRPGQGVADTQYF
J gene: TRBJ2-7; D gene: -; V gene: TRBV3-1/TRBV3-2; clone size: -; CDR3 DNA: TGTGCCAGCAGCCATGAGAGCAGGTACTCCTACGAGCAGTACTTC; CDR3 protein: CASSHESRYSYEQYF
J gene: TRBJ2-7; D gene: TRBD1; V gene: TRBV18; clone size: once; CDR3 DNA: TGTGCCAGCTCACCAGACAGGGGAGCTAACGAGCAGTACTTC; CDR3 protein: CASSPDRGANEQYF
J gene: TRBJ2-5; D gene: -; V gene: TRBV6-5; clone size: -; CDR3 DNA: TGTGCCAGCAGTTACGGGGCTCTGAAGGAGACCCAGTACTTC; CDR3 protein: CASSYGALKETQYF
J gene: TRBJ2-1; D gene: -; V gene: TRBV7-3; clone size: -; CDR3 DNA: TGTGCCAGCAGCTTAACACACGGAGACAATGAGCAGTTCTTC; CDR3 protein: CASSLTHGDNEQFF